This TCR beta chain was sequenced in a study of blood T cell repertoires in COVID-19. On the study more broadly: There were acute and convalescent COVID-19 samples, and they came from the United States, Italy and Spain. The analysed material was cDNA or gDNA that came from T cells, B-cell-depleted T cells, or PBMCs.

Germline V gene lookup returns CDR1 LGHDT and CDR2 YNNKEL (reference sequence). The CDR3 is 18 residues long. V shed 2 bases, J shed 4 bases, and the junction held 12 bases outside the gene matches. Under the authors' procedure: Researchers report that nucleated cell counts were estimated from reference gene primer amplification. Generated by immunoSEQ multiplex PCR, the TCRdb table keeps only in-frame clones and is missing some. Clone size and V and J calls were adopted from that table, with D and trimming inferred from the DNA. The sample has tens of thousands of clones, around 73% seen once. Sequenced material: peripheral blood. This sequence was found in a human donor in a cohort sampled during active or convalescent COVID-19. The chain couples TRBV3-1 (or the pseudogene TRBV3-2) to TRBJ2-3, with 10 bases that match TRBD1. The CDR3 loop is CASSQLRQGAVQADTQYF. CDR3 nucleotide sequence: TGTGCCAGCAGCCAACTCCGACAGGGGGCAGTTCAGGCAGATACGCAGTATTTT.